One and the same sample provided the 15 T cell receptor beta chains below, sequenced in a study of T cells after yellow fever vaccination. TCRdb passed the 5' RACE reads through MiXCR, listing each CDR3 protein once. The table shows about 130,000 distinct CDR3 sequences, with roughly 10% occurring only once. Material: CD8+ T cells sorted from PBMCs, obtained on the day of the yellow fever booster vaccination. The receptors originated from a man between 18 and 29 years old who received the YFV17D yellow fever vaccine.

The table lists this clonotype with a few counts. CDR3 in DNA: TGCGCCAGCAGCCAAGGGCGCTCACCCCTCCACTTT. Translated: CASSQGRSPLHF. This rearrangement joins TRBV4-3 to TRBJ1-6; D remains ambiguous. In germline, CDR1 is LGHNA, CDR2 YSLEER. V was clipped by 1 base and J by 10 bases, with 5 bases between them. The CDR3 extends over 12 amino acids.

The genes are TRBV27 and TRBJ1-2, with D possibly matching TRBD1 (5 bases). The V gene's germline CDR1 is MNHEY and CDR2 SMNVEV (reference sequence). Trimming pared 1 base from V and 7 bases from J, leaving 16 bases between. The CDR3 extends over 15 amino acids. The CDR3 DNA sequence: TGTGCCAGCAGTTTATATCCCGACAGTCCCCGTGGCTACACCTTC. It is translated as CASSLYPDSPRGYTF.

V gene TRBV20-1 combines with J gene TRBJ1-2; D remains unclear. CDR3 length: 12 residues. V was cut by 3 bases and J by 7 bases, with 12 bases left in between. Germline CDR1 is DFQATT and CDR2 is SNEGSKA (reference sequence). The CDR3 DNA follows: TGCAGTGCTAGTTTCGGTTGGAGTGGCTACACCTTC. Amino acids: CSASFGWSGYTF.

The chain carries TRBV2 and TRBJ2-3, with 10 bases aligning to TRBD2. The germline V gene has CDR1 SNHLY and CDR2 FYNNEI. V gave up 9 bases and J gave up 2 bases; unmatched junction bases: 5. The length of the CDR3 is 14 residues. The CDR3 sequence: CARAGTSVTDTQYF. In DNA, the CDR3 is TGTGCCAGAGCCGGGACTAGCGTCACAGATACGCAGTATTTT.

This clonotype was seen more than once but under ten times. The CDR3, as DNA: TGTGCCAGCAACAACGTTGGAGAGGGGTATGGAAACACCATATATTTT. Its protein product is CASNNVGEGYGNTIYF. The chain uses TRBV7-9 and TRBJ1-3; weak D call: TRBD1 (5 bases). The CDR3 is 16 amino acids. Germline-derived CDR1 and CDR2 are SEHNR and FQNEAQ (reference sequence). V was clipped by 7 bases and J by 3 bases, with 19 bases between them. Full variable domain (outside the CDR3, taken from reference TRBV7-9 and TRBJ1-3): DTGVSQNPRHKITKRGQNVTFRCDPISEHNRLYWYRQTLGQGPEFLTYFQNEAQLEKSRLLSDRFSAERPKGSFSTLEIQRTEQGDSAMYLCASNNVGEGYGNTIYFGEGSWLTVV.

This clonotype was counted at least ten times. The CDR3 DNA reads as TGCGCCAGCAGCTTACGGGGAGCTATCCAAGAGACCCAGTACTTC. Translation gives CASSLRGAIQETQYF. The rearrangement joins TRBV5-1 to TRBJ2-5, with D possibly TRBD2 on 5 matching bases. The germline gives CDR1 SGHRS, CDR2 YFSETQ. With 2 bases removed from V and 1 base from J, the gap between germline ends came to 12 bases. The CDR3 runs to 15 residues.

This sequence joins TRBV7-2 and TRBJ1-1; no clear D gene. Trimming pared 2 bases from V and 6 bases from J, leaving 19 bases between. In germline, CDR1 is SGHTA, CDR2 FQGNSA. The CDR3 covers 16 residues. CDR3 DNA sequence: TGTGCCAGCAGCTTATCGGCGGGTGGTCATATCGCTGAAGCTTTCTTT. Protein product: CASSLSAGGHIAEAFF.

This clonotype was seen only a few times. V usage is TRBV30 and J usage is TRBJ2-4, with D uncertain. Germline V gives CDR1 GTSNPN, CDR2 SVGIG (reference sequence). The CDR3 spans 11 residues. V lost 1 base and J 6 bases, leaving 4 bases between the germline ends. DNA for the CDR3: TGTGCCTGGAGTGGAGGAAACATTCAGTACTTC. Translated, it gives CAWSGGNIQYF.

This rearrangement joins TRBV6-5 to TRBJ1-5; 8 bases align to TRBD1. The V segment lost 2 bases and the J segment 3 bases; nucleotides outside the gene matches: 3. The V gene's germline CDR1 is MNHEY and CDR2 SVGAGI. The CDR3 covers 15 residues. The CDR3 region has the DNA TGTGCCAGCAGTTACGGGCAGGGGGCCAATCAGCCCCAGCATTTT. It codes for CASSYGQGANQPQHF.

This clonotype appeared many times. The genes are TRBV29-1 and TRBJ1-1, with no clear D. The V end lost 6 bases, the J end lost 9 bases, and 11 bases lay between the germline ends. Germline V lookup: CDR1 SQVTM, CDR2 ANQGSEA. The CDR3 sequence is 10 residues long. DNA of the CDR3: TGCAGCGTATTCTTGGAGAAAGCTTTCTTT. It encodes CSVFLEKAFF. The variable domain in full, with the rest retrieved from reference TRBV29-1 and TRBJ1-1, is SAVISQKPSRDICQRGTSLTIQCQVDSQVTMMFWYRQQPGQSLTLIATANQGSEATYESGFVIDKFPISRPNLTFSTLTVSNMSPEDSSIYLCSVFLEKAFFGQGTRLTVV.

The rearrangement joins TRBV2 to TRBJ1-3, with no clear D. The V gene's germline CDR1 is SNHLY and CDR2 FYNNEI. Trimming cost V 2 bases and J 0 bases, with 8 bases left between them. The CDR3 runs to 15 residues. CDR3 DNA: TGTGCCAGCAGTGAAAGGCCGTACTCTGGAAACACCATATATTTT. Protein: CASSERPYSGNTIYF.

This clonotype came up many times. This sequence joins TRBV4-1 and TRBJ2-3, with TRBD2 matching over 11 bases. CDR3 length equals 18 residues. The V gene's germline CDR1 is MGHRA and CDR2 YSYEKL. J lost 4 bases, V lost 1 base, and 10 bases had no gene match. CDR3 DNA sequence: TGCGCCAGCAGCCAAGGGGTGAGACTAGCGGGGTATGCAGATACGCAGTATTTT. Amino acid sequence: CASSQGVRLAGYADTQYF.

This chain uses TRBV6-1 with TRBJ2-6; the D gene could be TRBD1 or TRBD2 (5 bases each). The germline V and J ends were trimmed by 2 bases and 0 bases, with 17 bases remaining between them. Germline V gives CDR1 MNHNS, CDR2 SASEGT. The CDR3 is made up of 19 amino acids. The CDR3 DNA sequence: TGTGCCAGCAGTGAAAAAGGGTGGAGGCAGGGCTCTGGGGCCAACGTCCTGACTTTC. It yields the protein CASSEKGWRQGSGANVLTF.

This clonotype was counted ten times or more. The V call is TRBV5-1, the J call TRBJ2-1; TRBD1 aligns across 7 bases. Germline V CDR1 and CDR2: SGHRS, YFSETQ. The CDR3 extends over 13 amino acids. The ends lost 2 bases at V and 5 bases at J; junction bases unmatched: 1. This CDR3 reads CASSLTGDNEQFF. As DNA, the CDR3 is TGCGCCAGCAGCTTAACAGGGGACAATGAGCAGTTCTTC. The full variable domain, in which reference TRBV5-1 and TRBJ2-1 provide the parts outside the CDR3, is KAGVTQTPRYLIKTRGQQVTLSCSPISGHRSVSWYQQTPGQGLQFLFEYFSETQRNKGNFPGRFSGRQFSNSRSEMNVSTLELGDSALYLCASSLTGDNEQFFGPGTRLTVL.

The chain couples TRBV3-1 to TRBJ2-7; the D is unclear. The germline V gene has CDR1 LGHDT and CDR2 YNNKEL (reference sequence). CDR3 length: 13 residues. The V end lost 1 base, the J end lost 2 bases, and 6 bases lay between the germline ends. The CDR3 sequence is CASSQGVPYEQYF. The CDR3 nucleotides read TGTGCCAGCAGCCAAGGAGTCCCCTACGAGCAGTACTTC.